This T cell receptor beta chain was sequenced during a study of T-cell reconstitution after alpha-beta-depleted transplantation in children. This CDR3 spans 15 amino acids. The germline V gene encodes CDR1 SGHTA and CDR2 FQGTGA. Trimming at V came to 3 bases and at J to 1 base, leaving 4 bases not matched to a gene. Construction of the TCRbeta library involved unique molecular identifiers. In TCRdb, the PCR reads were re-called with MiXCR into one record per CDR3 protein. Of 230,000 or so distinct CDR3 sequences listed, 9.5% to 15% are singletons. This clonotype has at least ten counts. The sample was PBMCs from the stem cell graft donor, taken from the stem cell graft. The chain uses TRBV7-3 and TRBJ2-7; 9 nucleotides agree with TRBD2. This clonotype originated in a human donor who donated a stem cell graft to a child with acute lymphoblastic leukemia. The CDR3 is CASSFSSGSSYEQYF. In nucleotides, the CDR3 is TGTGCCAGCAGCTTTAGTAGCGGGAGTTCCTACGAGCAGTACTTC.